This T cell receptor (beta chain) was documented in a study of CD8 T cells in Susac syndrome. The germline V gene encodes CDR1 MNHEY and CDR2 SVGAGI. CDR3 length: 14 amino acids. The V end lost 6 bases, the J end lost 5 bases, and 17 bases lay between the germline ends. Random hexamers were used to reverse transcribe the RNA input (about 0.5 to 1 ug). An immunoSEQ multiplex PCR amplified TCR beta CDR3 over 54 Vbeta and 13 Jbeta. TCRdb recomputed calls from the immunoSEQ multiplex PCR reads with MiXCR, one row per CDR3 protein. The sample includes approximately 120,000 distinct CDR3 sequences, around 93% seen only once; the top ten take approximately 0.13%. The authors carried out high-throughput sequencing of TCR beta. They applied it to CD8+ and CD4+ T cells obtained from blood. Both CD4+ and CD8+ T cells were negatively isolated, and TEMRA cells underwent FACS enrichment.

Sequencing was performed on CD8+ T cells from PBMCs. This clonotype was sampled from a human donor in good health. The chain employs TRBV6-5 and TRBJ2-7; possible D gene TRBD2, 8 bases. The CDR3 nucleotides read TGTGCCAGCAGCGGGGGGGTGACAGGGAACGAGCAGTACTTC. It encodes CASSGGVTGNEQYF.